A single sample gave rise to the 32 T cell receptor beta chains below, sequenced in a study of blood T cell repertoires in COVID-19. Assay used: immunoSEQ multiplex PCR; TCRdb lists only in-frame clones, some missing. The repertoire holds a few hundred thousand clones, with 89% as singletons. Sequencing input: peripheral blood. Receptors were obtained from a woman aged 40 to 50 who had recovered from COVID-19.

The chain employs TRBV28 and TRBJ2-7; D gene ambiguous. Between the trimmed V and J ends, which lost 3 bases and 6 bases, there was a span of 3 bases. The CDR3 has 10 residues. Germline loops: CDR1 MDHEN, CDR2 SYDVKM. As DNA, the CDR3 is TGTGCCAGCAGTTTCGTCGAGCAGTACTTC. This encodes CASSFVEQYF.

The J gene is TRBJ2-1, the V gene TRBV25-1; 10 nucleotides line up with TRBD1. CDR1 is MGHDK, CDR2 SYGVNS, per germline. Germline trimming cut 8 bases from V and 4 bases from J; bases unmatched to any gene: 8. CDR3 length equals 15 residues. The chain's CDR3 is CASRQGASGYNEQFF. Here the CDR3 DNA reads TGTGCCAGCCGACAGGGGGCATCTGGTTACAATGAGCAGTTCTTC.

The chain recombines TRBV7-6 with TRBJ2-7, with TRBD2 matching 7 bases. V trimming: 2 bases; J trimming: 0 bases; junction bases outside the gene matches: 10. CDR3 length: 17 residues. Germline V gene sequence: CDR1 SGHVS, CDR2 FNYEAQ. In DNA, the CDR3 is TGTGCCAGCAGCTTACAGGCTAGCGGTGCCTTCTCCTACGAGCAGTACTTC. Its protein product is CASSLQASGAFSYEQYF.

This chain joins TRBV5-5 and TRBJ1-2, with D perhaps TRBD1 (6 bases). The CDR3 runs to 14 residues. CDR1 and CDR2 from the germline V gene are SGHKS and YYEKEE (reference sequence). V was trimmed by 0 bases and J by 1 base, leaving 7 bases between them. The DNA of the CDR3 is TGTGCCAGCAGCTTGGACAGGGATAACTATGGCTACACCTTC. Protein sequence: CASSLDRDNYGYTF.

The chain has TRBV6-5 and TRBJ2-7; 9 bases are shared with TRBD1. CDR3 length: 14 amino acids. J gave up 7 bases and V 6 bases, and 10 bases lay outside the gene matches. The germline V gene has CDR1 MNHEY and CDR2 SVGAGI. CDR3 nucleotides: TGTGCCAGCAGCCCCACCCCCGACAGGGGGGAGCAGTACTTC. Translation gives CASSPTPDRGEQYF.

This clone has a single count. The chain joins TRBV7-3 to TRBJ2-2; no clear D gene. V was shortened by 5 bases and J by 7 bases, with 14 bases between the two germline ends. There are 14 residues in the CDR3. Germline lookup yields CDR1 SGHTA and CDR2 FQGTGA. The CDR3 region is CASSQSSVVGELFF. The CDR3 nucleotides are TGTGCCAGCAGCCAATCATCGGTGGTCGGGGAGCTGTTTTTT. The full variable domain, rest sourced from reference TRBV7-3 and TRBJ2-2, is GAGVSQTPSNKVTEKGKYVELRCDPISGHTALYWYRQSLGQGPEFLIYFQGTGAADDSGLPNDRFFAVRPEGSVSTLKIQRTERGDSAVYLCASSQSSVVGELFFGEGSRLTVL.

The V gene is TRBV5-1, the J gene TRBJ2-3; D might be TRBD1 (6 bases). V lost 1 base and J lost 2, with 11 bases in between. Germline V gene sequence: CDR1 SGHRS, CDR2 YFSETQ. The CDR3 is 15 amino acids. Here the CDR3 DNA reads TGCGCCAGCAGCTTGACGACAGGACACACAGATACGCAGTATTTT. Protein: CASSLTTGHTDTQYF. The full variable domain, completed using reference TRBV5-1 and TRBJ2-3, is KAGVTQTPRYLIKTRGQQVTLSCSPISGHRSVSWYQQTPGQGLQFLFEYFSETQRNKGNFPGRFSGRQFSNSRSEMNVSTLELGDSALYLCASSLTTGHTDTQYFGPGTRLTVL.

The chain couples TRBV5-1 to TRBJ2-3; 13 bases line up with TRBD2. This CDR3 is built from 17 residues. V lost 4 bases and J lost 5; bases outside the gene matches: 10. From germline, CDR1 is SGHRS and CDR2 YFSETQ. CDR3 in DNA: TGCGCCAGCAGCGCCGCCGGACTAGCGGGAGTCATAGATACGCAGTATTTT. Its translation is CASSAAGLAGVIDTQYF.

The V and J genes are TRBV11-3 and TRBJ2-1; TRBD2 matches 7 bases. This CDR3 spans 15 amino acids. V trimming: 1 base; J trimming: 2 bases; junction bases outside the gene matches: 2. Looked up from germline, CDR1 is SGHNT and CDR2 is YENEEA. In nucleotides, the CDR3 is TGTGCCAGCAGCTTAGCGGGAGGCCCCTACAATGAGCAGTTCTTC. It specifies CASSLAGGPYNEQFF.

This rearrangement joins TRBV19 to TRBJ1-1; 8 positions agree with TRBD1. Per germline, CDR1 LNHDA and CDR2 SQIVND (reference sequence). With 0 bases clipped from V and 4 bases from J, the junction kept 13 bases outside the gene matches. This CDR3 has 18 residues. The CDR3 DNA reads TGTGCCAGTAGTATAGATTTACGGTGGTCAGGGGGCGGCACTGAAGCTTTCTTT. Protein sequence: CASSIDLRWSGGGTEAFF.

This clone has just a few counts. This sequence joins TRBV2 and TRBJ2-7; D is possibly TRBD1 (5 bases). Trimming removed 5 bases at V and 2 bases at J, with 10 bases between. The CDR3 totals 13 residues. The germline V gene encodes CDR1 SNHLY and CDR2 FYNNEI. CDR3: CASSQGSTYEQYF. CDR3 bases: TGTGCCAGCAGTCAGGGCTCCACCTACGAGCAGTACTTC.

This chain joins TRBV9 and TRBJ2-3; D uncertain. Germline CDR1 is SGDLS and CDR2 is YYNGEE. Trimming left V 2 bases short and J 0 bases short, with 10 bases between. The CDR3 extends over 15 amino acids. The CDR3 DNA is TGTGCCAGCAGCGTTGCCTCACTAAGCACAGATACGCAGTATTTT. This gives the protein CASSVASLSTDTQYF.

For the CDR3, the DNA is TGTGCCAGCTCGACCAGGACAGGGGAGACCGGGGAGCTGTTTTTT. Translation gives CASSTRTGETGELFF. V is TRBV11-1 and J is TRBJ2-2, with 9 bases that match TRBD1. The germline V gene has CDR1 SGHAT and CDR2 FQDESV (reference sequence). After removal of 8 bases from V and 5 bases from J, the junction contained 9 bases not matched to a gene. The CDR3 contains 15 residues.

The chain carries TRBV20-1 and TRBJ2-3; TRBD1 might be the D (6 bases). Germline CDR1 is DFQATT and CDR2 is SNEGSKA (reference sequence). V was cut by 6 bases and J by 5 bases, with 9 bases left in between. This CDR3 region has 11 residues. The CDR3 region is CSAPRGDTQYF. The CDR3, as DNA: TGCAGTGCCCCCAGGGGAGATACGCAGTATTTT.

This clone was recorded a few times. The chain links TRBV5-1 to TRBJ2-7; D is unclear. This CDR3 has 15 residues. The ends were cut back, 0 bases at V and 2 bases at J, with 12 bases in the middle. The germline V gene encodes CDR1 SGHRS and CDR2 YFSETQ. The CDR3 protein is CASSLDQASPYEQYF. The CDR3 DNA reads as TGCGCCAGCAGCTTGGACCAGGCCTCTCCCTACGAGCAGTACTTC.

The rearrangement uses TRBV2 and TRBJ1-5, with D possibly being TRBD1 (6 bases). This CDR3 contains 14 residues. The germline V and J ends were trimmed by 4 bases and 5 bases, with 12 bases remaining between them. The germline gives CDR1 SNHLY, CDR2 FYNNEI. The DNA of the CDR3 is TGTGCCAGCAGTGGCACAGGGCAGGATCAGCCCCAGCATTTT. It is translated as CASSGTGQDQPQHF.

The chain joins TRBV5-1 to TRBJ1-2, with 9 bases identical to TRBD1. The CDR3 spans 15 residues. The V and J ends lost 4 bases and 4 bases, in that order; junction bases with no gene match: 8. Germline V gives CDR1 SGHRS, CDR2 YFSETQ. The CDR3 region has the DNA TGCGCCAGCAGCGATCCGGGACAGGGCGGCTATGGCTACACCTTC. Protein: CASSDPGQGGYGYTF.

The genes are TRBV11-2 and TRBJ2-1; 8 positions match TRBD1. The CDR3 is made up of 15 amino acids. Germline trimming cut 5 bases from V and 3 bases from J; bases unmatched to any gene: 6. CDR1 SGHAT and CDR2 FQNNGV come from the germline V gene. The CDR3 DNA follows: TGTGCCAGCAGCCCGACAGGGGACCTCTACAATGAGCAGTTCTTC. This gives the protein CASSPTGDLYNEQFF. The whole variable domain, remainder taken from reference TRBV11-2 and TRBJ2-1, is EAGVAQSPRYKIIEKRQSVAFWCNPISGHATLYWYQQILGQGPKLLIQFQNNGVVDDSQLPKDRFSAERLKGVDSTLKIQPAKLEDSAVYLCASSPTGDLYNEQFFGPGTRLTVL.

This sequence joins TRBV6-1 and TRBJ2-3; 9 bases map to TRBD2. The CDR3 consists of 17 residues. Unmatched junction bases numbered 9, after V lost 3 bases and J lost 2 bases. Germline CDR1 MNHNS, CDR2 SASEGT. CDR3 sequence reads: CASSDWLLAGSTDTQYF. CDR3 nucleotides: TGTGCCAGCAGTGATTGGTTGCTAGCGGGGTCCACAGATACGCAGTATTTT.

Points on this clone: The same CDR3 also results from other DNA sequences found in this sample. V and J are TRBV19 and TRBJ2-5; 7 bases agree with TRBD2. There are 14 residues in the CDR3. Germline assignment: CDR1 LNHDA and CDR2 SQIVND (reference sequence). V lost 3 bases and J lost 2; bases outside the gene matches: 3. CDR3 loop: CASSISSGQETQYF. The CDR3 bases are TGTGCCAGTAGTATTTCTAGCGGTCAAGAGACCCAGTACTTC. Drawing the rest from reference TRBV19 and TRBJ2-5, the complete variable domain is DGGITQSPKYLFRKEGQNVTLSCEQNLNHDAMYWYRQDPGQGLRLIYYSQIVNDFQKGDIAEGYSVSREKKESFPLTVTSAQKNPTAFYLCASSISSGQETQYFGPGTRLLVL.

This clone was observed a handful of times. The rearrangement joins TRBV9 to TRBJ2-7; 9 positions match TRBD1. The CDR3 has 15 residues. V shed 0 bases, J shed 1 base, and the junction held 2 bases outside the gene matches. Germline CDR1 reads SGDLS; CDR2 reads YYNGEE. The CDR3 DNA sequence: TGTGCCAGCAGCGTAGAGGGGACAGGGTCCTACGAGCAGTACTTC. Amino acid sequence: CASSVEGTGSYEQYF.

This sequence joins TRBV7-2 and TRBJ2-3; no clear D. CDR1 SGHTA and CDR2 FQGNSA come from the germline V gene. V gave up 3 bases and J gave up 5 bases, with 3 bases separating them. This CDR3 contains 11 residues. The CDR3 reads CASSLRDTQYF. The DNA for the CDR3 is TGTGCCAGCAGCTTGAGAGATACGCAGTATTTT.

V usage is TRBV11-2 and J usage is TRBJ2-7; TRBD2 matches at 9 bases. With V trimmed by 2 bases and J by 0 bases, 11 bases remained unmatched. The CDR3 is 18 residues long. The germline V gene has CDR1 SGHAT and CDR2 FQNNGV. DNA for the CDR3: TGTGCCAGCAGCTTATCGGTCAGGGGTAGCGGGAGCTCCTACGAGCAGTACTTC. Its translation: CASSLSVRGSGSSYEQYF. Using reference TRBV11-2 and TRBJ2-7 for the parts outside the CDR3, the full variable domain is EAGVAQSPRYKIIEKRQSVAFWCNPISGHATLYWYQQILGQGPKLLIQFQNNGVVDDSQLPKDRFSAERLKGVDSTLKIQPAKLEDSAVYLCASSLSVRGSGSSYEQYFGPGTRLTVT.

V gene TRBV14 combines with J gene TRBJ2-5, with 8 nucleotides matching TRBD2. CDR1 and CDR2 (germline): SGHDN, FVKESK. V was pared by 2 bases and J by 5 bases, with 7 bases of the junction left unmatched. CDR3 length: 15 residues. The DNA of the CDR3 is TGTGCCAGCAGCCAACTTACTAGCGGAGGCGAGACCCAGTACTTC. This gives the protein CASSQLTSGGETQYF.

The chain links TRBV10-3 to TRBJ2-7; 8 nucleotides agree with TRBD2. Germline-derived CDR1 and CDR2 are ENHRY and SYGVKD. CDR3 length: 13 amino acids. The trim removed 2 bases at V and 4 bases at J, leaving 1 base unmatched. In DNA, the CDR3 is TGTGCCATCAGTGAGGGCGGGGGGTACGAGCAGTACTTC. Its translation is CAISEGGGYEQYF.

The chain employs TRBV30 and TRBJ2-5; possibly TRBD1 for D (5 bases). Germline CDR1 is GTSNPN and CDR2 is SVGIG (reference sequence). This CDR3 has 13 residues. Trimming pared 3 bases from V and 5 bases from J, leaving 13 bases between. CDR3 DNA sequence: TGTGCCTGGAGCCAAAATCAGGGTGAGACCCAGTACTTC. As protein: CAWSQNQGETQYF.

V is TRBV5-1 and J is TRBJ2-7, with 9 bases aligning to TRBD1. CDR1 is SGHRS, CDR2 YFSETQ, per germline. V was pared by 4 bases and J by 3 bases, with 5 bases of the junction left unmatched. The CDR3 is made up of 14 amino acids. CDR3 sequence reads: CASSKTGGSYEQYF. CDR3 DNA: TGCGCCAGCAGCAAAACAGGGGGCAGCTACGAGCAGTACTTC.

As DNA, the CDR3 is TGTGCCAGCAGTGAAGGCGGGGGCCCGTACAATGAGCAGTTCTTC. Its protein product is CASSEGGGPYNEQFF. The chain couples TRBV2 to TRBJ2-1, with D perhaps matching TRBD2 (7 bases). V shed 1 base and J shed 4 bases, with 11 bases lying between them. The CDR3 runs 15 residues. Per the germline V gene, CDR1 is SNHLY and CDR2 is FYNNEI.

CDR3: CASTRDRGYQPQHF. CDR3 in DNA: TGTGCCAGCACCCGGGACAGGGGATATCAGCCCCAGCATTTT. V gene TRBV6-5 combines with J gene TRBJ1-5; 10 positions agree with TRBD1. The CDR3 is 14 residues long. CDR1 is MNHEY, CDR2 SVGAGI, per germline. Losses at the gene ends were 7 bases for V and 5 bases for J; bases not matched to a gene: 5.

The chain carries TRBV5-4 and TRBJ1-1; a weak D match, TRBD1 (5 bases). The germline V and J ends were trimmed by 4 bases and 6 bases, with 13 bases remaining between them. This CDR3 region has 13 residues. CDR1 is SGHNT and CDR2 is YYREEE in the germline V gene (reference sequence). Here the CDR3 reads CASSQGFGPEAFF. CDR3 nucleotide sequence: TGTGCCAGCAGCCAGGGTTTCGGGCCTGAAGCTTTCTTT.

The V gene is TRBV29-1, the J gene TRBJ2-1, with a possible D match to TRBD1 (5 bases). The germline V and J ends were trimmed by 3 bases and 7 bases, with 13 bases remaining between them. Germline V gene lookup returns CDR1 SQVTM and CDR2 ANQGSEA. The CDR3 consists of 13 residues. CDR3 loop: CSVDIGAWNEQFF. For the CDR3, the DNA is TGCAGCGTTGACATAGGGGCCTGGAATGAGCAGTTCTTC.

The chain carries TRBV30 and TRBJ2-1, with TRBD2 identical over 13 bases. CDR3 length: 17 residues. CDR1 GTSNPN and CDR2 SVGIG come from the germline V gene (reference sequence). V shed 4 bases, J shed 7 bases, and the junction held 13 bases outside the gene matches. The CDR3 DNA reads as TGTGCCTGGATAAACTCCCGGACTAGCGGGAGCTATAATGAGCAGTTCTTC. This gives the protein CAWINSRTSGSYNEQFF.